This T cell receptor beta chain was recovered during a study of T cell responses to AZD1222 COVID-19 vaccine. Study-level background: Second-dose schedules of about 4 or about 12 weeks were combined.

Between the trimmed V and J ends, which lost 7 bases and 4 bases, there was a span of 17 bases. This CDR3 region has 14 residues. The germline V gene has CDR1 SGHRS and CDR2 YFSETQ. The table came from immunoSEQ multiplex PCR; TCRdb's copy has only in-frame clones and leaves some out. The sample yields roughly 190,000 clones, over 90% seen once. This receptor was obtained from an adult in good health. The sequencing here drew on peripheral blood, taken on day 0 of AZD1222 vaccination. The V gene is TRBV5-1, the J gene TRBJ1-2; perhaps TRBD1 as D (5 bases). The CDR3 sequence is CASYPGTTVYGYTF. The CDR3 coding sequence is TGCGCCAGCTACCCCGGCACGACAGTCTATGGCTACACCTTC.